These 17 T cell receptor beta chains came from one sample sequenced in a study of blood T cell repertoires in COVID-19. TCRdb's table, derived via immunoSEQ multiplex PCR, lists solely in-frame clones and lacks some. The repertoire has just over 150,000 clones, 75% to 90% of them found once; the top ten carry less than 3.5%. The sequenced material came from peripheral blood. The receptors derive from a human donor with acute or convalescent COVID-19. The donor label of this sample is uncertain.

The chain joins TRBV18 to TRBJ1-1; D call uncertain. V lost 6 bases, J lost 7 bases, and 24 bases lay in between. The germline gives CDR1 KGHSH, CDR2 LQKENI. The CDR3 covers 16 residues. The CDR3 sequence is CASSTPLRQWGGEAFF. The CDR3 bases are TGTGCCAGCTCCACCCCCCTGAGACAATGGGGAGGTGAAGCTTTCTTT.

The CDR3 here is CATSVRGAGETQYF. As DNA, the CDR3 is TGTGCCACCAGTGTGCGGGGGGCCGGAGAGACCCAGTACTTC. This chain uses TRBV24-1 with TRBJ2-5; 8 bases line up with TRBD2. This CDR3 region has 14 residues. Germline values: CDR1 KGHDR, CDR2 SFDVKD. Trimming at V came to 5 bases and at J to 4 bases, leaving 5 bases not matched to a gene.

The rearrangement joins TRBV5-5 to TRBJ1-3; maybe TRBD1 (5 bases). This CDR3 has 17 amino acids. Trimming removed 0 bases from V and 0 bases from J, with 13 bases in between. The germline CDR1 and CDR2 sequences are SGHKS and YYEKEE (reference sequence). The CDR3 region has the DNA TGTGCCAGCAGCTTGGAGGGGTTGGCAGGCTCTGGAAACACCATATATTTT. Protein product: CASSLEGLAGSGNTIYF.

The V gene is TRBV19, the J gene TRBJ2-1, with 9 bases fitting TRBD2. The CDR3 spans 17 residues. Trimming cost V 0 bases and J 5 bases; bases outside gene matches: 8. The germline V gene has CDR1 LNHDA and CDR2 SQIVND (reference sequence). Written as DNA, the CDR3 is TGTGCCAGTAGTATAGATCTTAGCGGGGGAATCCACAATGAGCAGTTCTTC. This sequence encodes CASSIDLSGGIHNEQFF.

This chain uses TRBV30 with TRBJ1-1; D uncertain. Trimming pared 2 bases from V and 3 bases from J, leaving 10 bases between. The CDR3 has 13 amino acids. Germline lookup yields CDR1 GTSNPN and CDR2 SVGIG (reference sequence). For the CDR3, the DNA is TGTGCCTGGAGTCTCAGGCGGGACACTGAAGCTTTCTTT. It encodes CAWSLRRDTEAFF.

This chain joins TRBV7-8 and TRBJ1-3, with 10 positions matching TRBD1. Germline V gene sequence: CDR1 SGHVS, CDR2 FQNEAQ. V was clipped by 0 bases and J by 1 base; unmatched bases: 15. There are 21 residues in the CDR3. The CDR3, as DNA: TGTGCCAGCAGCTTAGCCCCTCCGGGACAGGGGCGGCATTTTTCTGGAAACACCATATATTTT. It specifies CASSLAPPGQGRHFSGNTIYF.

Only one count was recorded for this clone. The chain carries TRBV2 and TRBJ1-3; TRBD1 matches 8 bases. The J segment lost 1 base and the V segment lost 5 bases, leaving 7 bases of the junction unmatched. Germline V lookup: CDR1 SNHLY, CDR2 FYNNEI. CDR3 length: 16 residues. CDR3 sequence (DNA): TGTGCCAGCAGTACGGACAGGGCATTTTCTGGAAACACCATATATTTT. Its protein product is CASSTDRAFSGNTIYF.

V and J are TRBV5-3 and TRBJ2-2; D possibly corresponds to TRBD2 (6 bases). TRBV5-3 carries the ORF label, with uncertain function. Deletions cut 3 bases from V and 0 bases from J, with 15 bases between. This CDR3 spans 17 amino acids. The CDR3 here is CARSSGSGLSNTGELFF. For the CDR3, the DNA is TGTGCCAGAAGCTCAGGCTCGGGACTGTCGAACACCGGGGAGCTGTTTTTT.

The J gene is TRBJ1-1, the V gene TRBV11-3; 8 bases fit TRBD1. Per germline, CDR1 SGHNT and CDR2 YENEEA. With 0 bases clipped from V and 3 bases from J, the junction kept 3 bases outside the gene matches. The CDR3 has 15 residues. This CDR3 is CASSLEDRVDTEAFF. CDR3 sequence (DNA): TGTGCCAGCAGCTTAGAGGACAGGGTGGACACTGAAGCTTTCTTT.

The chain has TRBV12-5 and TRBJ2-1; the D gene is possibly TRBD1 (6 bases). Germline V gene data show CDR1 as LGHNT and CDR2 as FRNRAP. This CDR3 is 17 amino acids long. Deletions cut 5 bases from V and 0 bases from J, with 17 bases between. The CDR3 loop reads CASGSTEGVSSYNEQFF. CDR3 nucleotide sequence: TGTGCTAGTGGTAGTACCGAGGGGGTTAGCTCCTACAATGAGCAGTTCTTC. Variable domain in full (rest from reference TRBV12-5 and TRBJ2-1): DARVTQTPRHKVTEMGQEVTMRCQPILGHNTVFWYRQTMMQGLELLAYFRNRAPLDDSGMPKDRFSAEMPDATLATLKIQPSEPRDSAVYFCASGSTEGVSSYNEQFFGPGTRLTVL.

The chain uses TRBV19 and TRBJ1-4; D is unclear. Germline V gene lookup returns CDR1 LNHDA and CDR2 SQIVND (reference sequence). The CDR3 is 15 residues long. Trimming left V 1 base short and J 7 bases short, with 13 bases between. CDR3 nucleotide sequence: TGTGCCAGTAGTATAGGGAGGGAAAGGAGTGAAAAACTGTTTTTT. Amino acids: CASSIGRERSEKLFF.

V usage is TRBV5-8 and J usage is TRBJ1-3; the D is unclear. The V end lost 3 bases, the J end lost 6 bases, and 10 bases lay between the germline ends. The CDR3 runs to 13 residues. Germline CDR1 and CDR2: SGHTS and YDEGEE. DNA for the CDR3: TGTGCCAGCAGCTCGGGTCGGATAAACACCATATATTTT. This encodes CASSSGRINTIYF. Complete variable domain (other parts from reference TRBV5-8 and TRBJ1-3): EAGVTQSPTHLIKTRGQQATLRCSPISGHTSVYWYQQALGLGLQFLLWYDEGEERNRGNFPPRFSGRQFPNYSSELNVNALELEDSALYLCASSSGRINTIYFGEGSWLTVV.

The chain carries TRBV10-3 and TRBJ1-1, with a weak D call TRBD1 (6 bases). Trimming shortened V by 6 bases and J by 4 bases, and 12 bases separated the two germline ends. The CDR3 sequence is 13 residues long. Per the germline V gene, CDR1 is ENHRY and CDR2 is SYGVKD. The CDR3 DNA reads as TGTGCCATCAGCCGGACAGCCGGCACTGAAGCTTTCTTT. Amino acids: CAISRTAGTEAFF.

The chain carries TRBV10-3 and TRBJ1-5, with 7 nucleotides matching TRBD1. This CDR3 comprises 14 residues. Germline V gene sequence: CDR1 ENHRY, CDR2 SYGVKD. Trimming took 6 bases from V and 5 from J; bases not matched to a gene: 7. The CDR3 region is CAISSTGMDQPQHF. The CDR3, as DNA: TGTGCCATCAGCTCGACAGGGATGGATCAGCCCCAGCATTTT.

The CDR3 loop is CASSFTGEKLFF. As DNA, the CDR3 is TGTGCCAGCAGCTTTACAGGAGAAAAACTGTTTTTT. The chain uses TRBV7-2 and TRBJ1-4; D is possibly TRBD1 (5 bases). The CDR3 is made up of 12 amino acids. The germline gives CDR1 SGHTA, CDR2 FQGNSA. With 3 bases removed from V and 8 bases from J, the gap between germline ends came to 7 bases.

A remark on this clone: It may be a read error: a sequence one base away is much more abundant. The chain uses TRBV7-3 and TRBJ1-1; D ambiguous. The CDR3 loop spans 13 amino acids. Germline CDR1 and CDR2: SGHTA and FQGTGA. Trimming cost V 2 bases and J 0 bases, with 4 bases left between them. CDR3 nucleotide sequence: TGTGCCAGCAGCTTAGTCATGAACACTGAAGCTTTCTTT. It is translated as CASSLVMNTEAFF.

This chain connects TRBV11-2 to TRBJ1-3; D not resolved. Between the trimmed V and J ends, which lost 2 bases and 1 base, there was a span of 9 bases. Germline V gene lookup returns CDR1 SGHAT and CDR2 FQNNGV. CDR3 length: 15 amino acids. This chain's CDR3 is CASSLPRLSGNTIYF. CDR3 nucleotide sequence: TGTGCCAGCAGCTTACCGAGACTTTCTGGAAACACCATATATTTT.